Shown below are 20 T cell receptor beta chains from a single sample sequenced in a study of cytomegalovirus exposure and HLA in healthy donors. A multiplex PCR was run with 60 Vbeta primers and 13 Jbeta primers. Clones were sequenced by immunoSEQ multiplex PCR, and TCRdb holds only the in-frame ones, with some missing. The table lists about 93,000 clones, around 77% of them singletons. Source material: PBMCs. These receptors all stem from a young man in good health and CMV-seronegative.

The V gene is TRBV5-8, the J gene TRBJ1-6, with D maybe TRBD1 (6 bases). V lost 2 bases and J lost 6, with 12 bases in between. Germline assignment: CDR1 SGHTS and CDR2 YDEGEE. The CDR3 is 15 residues long. In DNA form, the CDR3 reads TGTGCCAGCAGCTTAGGGGGTTCTGGTAATTCACCCCTCCACTTT. Protein sequence: CASSLGGSGNSPLHF.

V and J are TRBV4-3 and TRBJ2-7; 11 nucleotides agree with TRBD2. The CDR3 runs 14 residues. V was clipped by 1 base and J by 6 bases; unmatched bases: 2. Germline CDR1 LGHNA, CDR2 YSLEER. This CDR3 is CASSQGLAGCEQYF. The CDR3 bases are TGCGCCAGCAGCCAAGGACTAGCGGGATGCGAGCAGTACTTC.

The rearrangement joins TRBV15 to TRBJ2-7; 8 bases are shared with TRBD2. TRBJ2-1 matches the DNA end more closely, so the J call is doubtful. There are 16 residues in the CDR3. The germline V gene has CDR1 LNHNV and CDR2 YYDKDF (reference sequence). CDR3 protein: CATSREQAGVFNEQFF. DNA for the CDR3: TGTGCCACCAGCAGAGAGCAAGCGGGAGTTTTCAATGAGCAGTTCTTC.

The chain combines TRBV7-8 with TRBJ2-6, with unresolved D. CDR3 length equals 17 residues. The germline V gene has CDR1 SGHVS and CDR2 FQNEAQ. Trimming stripped 2 bases from V and 0 bases from J, with 11 bases between. The CDR3, as DNA: TGTGCCAGCAGCTTACAATCGCTGCGCTCTGGGGCCAACGTCCTGACTTTC. It yields the protein CASSLQSLRSGANVLTF.

This chain connects TRBV5-1 to TRBJ2-7, with TRBD2 matching over 8 bases. CDR1 and CDR2 from the germline V gene are SGHRS and YFSETQ. The CDR3 consists of 16 residues. After removal of 0 bases from V and 1 base from J, the junction contained 6 bases not matched to a gene. In DNA, the CDR3 is TGCGCCAGCAGCTTGGCAAGCGGGAGCGGGTCCTACGAGCAGTACGTC. Protein: CASSLASGSGSYEQYV.

This chain uses TRBV11-2 with TRBJ1-5; the D gene is possibly TRBD1 (6 bases). The CDR3 runs to 17 residues. Germline CDR1 SGHAT, CDR2 FQNNGV. Trimming took off 4 bases at V and 2 bases at J, with 18 bases between the two ends. DNA for the CDR3: TGTGCCAGCAGCTCGGACCCGACAGGATATGGCAATCAGCCCCAGCATTTT. This translates into CASSSDPTGYGNQPQHF.

The V gene is TRBV2, the J gene TRBJ1-3; 8 bases match TRBD1. After removal of 3 bases from V and 0 bases from J, the junction contained 4 bases not matched to a gene. This CDR3 has 16 residues. The germline gives CDR1 SNHLY, CDR2 FYNNEI. The CDR3 loop is CASSEGTGNSGNTIYF. For the CDR3, the DNA is TGTGCCAGCAGTGAGGGGACAGGCAACTCTGGAAACACCATATATTTT.

The rearrangement uses TRBV15 and TRBJ2-1; 7 nucleotides line up with TRBD2. V gave up 0 bases and J gave up 10 bases; unmatched junction bases: 12. Per germline, CDR1 LNHNV and CDR2 YYDKDF (reference sequence). The CDR3 is 16 residues long. CDR3 sequence: CATSREGGTALREQFF. The CDR3 nucleotides read TGTGCCACCAGCAGAGAGGGGGGGACCGCCCTGCGGGAGCAGTTCTTC.

V and J are TRBV20-1 and TRBJ1-5; no reliable D call. The CDR3 loop spans 11 amino acids. CDR1 and CDR2 from the germline V gene are DFQATT and SNEGSKA (reference sequence). The V end lost 5 bases, the J end lost 4 bases, and 6 bases lay between the germline ends. Here the CDR3 DNA reads TGCAGTGCTCAGGCGAATCAGCCCCAGCATTTT. Encoded protein: CSAQANQPQHF.

About this clone: A read error may produce the germline difference seen at one junction end. This chain uses TRBV11-3 with TRBJ1-2, with 7 nucleotides matching TRBD1. This CDR3 is built from 13 residues. CDR1 and CDR2 (germline): SGHNT, YENEEA. The DNA for the CDR3 is TGTGCCAGCAGCTTACTAGGGGGCTATGGCTACCCCTTC. Protein: CASSLLGGYGYPF. Full variable domain (remainder filled in from reference TRBV11-3 and TRBJ1-2): EAGVVQSPRYKIIEKKQPVAFWCNPISGHNTLYWYLQNLGQGPELLIRYENEEAVDDSQLPKDRFSAERLKGVDSTLKIQPAELGDSAVYLCASSLLGGYGYPFGSGTRLTVV.

This CDR3 reads CASSITTGGYYEQYF. Written as DNA, the CDR3 is TGTGCCAGCAGCATAACGACAGGGGGCTACTACGAGCAGTACTTC. The gene calls are TRBV7-2 and TRBJ2-7, with TRBD1 matching 10 bases. This CDR3 is 15 amino acids long. V shed 5 bases and J 3 bases; nucleotides not matched to a gene: 7. CDR1 is SGHTA, CDR2 FQGNSA, per germline.

This clone appeared many times. V usage is TRBV7-9 and J usage is TRBJ1-1; TRBD1 matches 9 bases. Trimming removed 5 bases from V and 4 bases from J; junction bases left unmatched: 8. The CDR3 loop spans 15 amino acids. CDR1 SEHNR and CDR2 FQNEAQ come from the germline V gene (reference sequence). This CDR3 is CASSSRQGELTEAFF. DNA of the CDR3: TGTGCCAGCAGCAGCAGACAGGGGGAACTCACTGAAGCTTTCTTT.

V usage is TRBV5-4 and J usage is TRBJ1-1; a weak D match, TRBD1 (5 bases). Looked up from germline, CDR1 is SGHNT and CDR2 is YYREEE (reference sequence). This CDR3 comprises 12 residues. The V and J ends lost 4 bases and 4 bases respectively, with 8 bases between them. This CDR3 is CASSGAVTEAFF. CDR3 bases: TGTGCCAGCAGCGGGGCGGTCACTGAAGCTTTCTTT.

This clone has just a few counts. The gene calls are TRBV7-2 and TRBJ1-1; TRBD1 is a possible D gene (5 bases). CDR1 and CDR2 from the germline V gene are SGHTA and FQGNSA. This CDR3 is 14 amino acids long. Deletions cut 5 bases from V and 1 base from J, with 11 bases between. CDR3 in DNA: TGTGCCAGCAGCCTGGGGGGATGGAACACTGAAGCTTTCTTT. Translation gives CASSLGGWNTEAFF.

The chain employs TRBV11-3 and TRBJ2-7; no clear D. Germline V CDR1 and CDR2: SGHNT, YENEEA. The CDR3 is 13 amino acids. The V gene lost 1 base and the J gene lost 3 bases, with 7 bases spanning the gap. The CDR3: CASSLGLNYEQYV. The CDR3 coding sequence is TGTGCCAGCAGCTTAGGACTGAACTACGAGCAGTACGTC.

The V gene is TRBV2, the J gene TRBJ2-5; 7 bases fit TRBD1. The CDR3 extends over 13 amino acids. Germline assignment: CDR1 SNHLY and CDR2 FYNNEI. V gave up 6 bases and J gave up 7 bases; unmatched junction bases: 8. CDR3 in amino acids: CASSRDREGTQYF. CDR3 nucleotides: TGTGCCAGCAGCCGGGACAGAGAAGGGACCCAGTACTTC.

The chain combines TRBV19 with TRBJ2-3, with no clear D. The CDR3 is 15 residues long. CDR1 LNHDA and CDR2 SQIVND come from the germline V gene (reference sequence). The germline V and J ends were trimmed by 2 bases and 6 bases, with 15 bases remaining between them. Here the CDR3 reads CASSITPQVRDTQYF. The CDR3 DNA reads TGTGCCAGTAGTATAACGCCCCAGGTCAGGGATACGCAGTATTTT.

This clone was seen a handful of times. The chain is built from TRBV7-2 and TRBJ1-1; D not certain. V was cut by 3 bases and J by 3 bases, with 11 bases left in between. The CDR3 covers 14 residues. Germline lookup yields CDR1 SGHTA and CDR2 FQGNSA. The CDR3 sequence is CASSFNPQYTEAFF. The CDR3 DNA reads TGTGCCAGCAGCTTCAACCCACAGTACACTGAAGCTTTCTTT.

The chain is built from TRBV18 and TRBJ2-1; 8 bases match TRBD2. The CDR3 is made up of 15 amino acids. The V gene's germline CDR1 is KGHSH and CDR2 LQKENI. V gave up 4 bases and J gave up 4 bases; unmatched junction bases: 6. The CDR3 bases are TGTGCCAGCTCACGTAGGCTAGCGGGTTACAATGAGCAGTTCTTC. Its protein product is CASSRRLAGYNEQFF.

Note on this clone: A junction end diverges from the germline sequence, so it may reflect a read error. The V and J genes are TRBV7-8 and TRBJ1-4; tentatively, D is TRBD1 (5 bases). This CDR3 is built from 14 residues. Germline loops: CDR1 SGHVS, CDR2 FQNEAQ. The CDR3: CASSKGHGNETLFF. For the CDR3, the DNA is TGTGCCAGCAGCAAAGGACACGGTAATGAAACACTGTTTTTT.